This paragraph covers one T cell receptor beta chain sequence. The antigen is unknown. Using immunoSEQ multiplex PCR, the repertoire was profiled, and TCRdb retains in-frame clones only, with some absent. The repertoire consists of about 32,000 clones, with roughly nine tenths occurring once and the leading ten covering approximately 27%. Collection of blood occurred at baseline, at cycle 4 day 1, and at cycle 7 day 1. The sample belongs to a study of OX40 agonist ivuxolimab in advanced cancers. As for the study in general: Participants averaged approximately 65 years of age (range about 23 to 80) and were 82.7% male.

Study outcomes and limitations: CD4+ and CD8+ blood T cells expanded clonally by week 6 at 0.1 to 3.0 mg/kg. People who partly responded at 0.1-3.0 mg/kg had some of the least clonal expansion seen.

From germline, CDR1 is MDHEN and CDR2 SYDVKM. CDR3 length: 15 residues. V lost 4 bases, J lost 5 bases, and 11 bases stayed unmatched. The receptor was isolated from an adult with an advanced solid tumor such as melanoma, head and neck, liver or kidney cancer. J is TRBJ2-7 and V is TRBV28; 7 bases are shared with TRBD1. This sample comprised CD4+ or CD8+ T cells sorted from blood, obtained in a trial of the OX40 agonist ivuxolimab. CDR3 in DNA: TGTGCCAGCAGTTCCTACAGGGGCCTCAAGGACGAGCAGTACTTC. This gives the protein CASSSYRGLKDEQYF. The full variable domain, with the rest looked up from reference TRBV28 and TRBJ2-7, is DVKVTQSSRYLVKRTGEKVFLECVQDMDHENMFWYRQDPGLGLRLIYFSYDVKMKEKGDIPEGYSVSREKKERFSLILESASTNQTSMYLCASSSYRGLKDEQYFGPGTRLTVT.